This TCR beta chain comes out of a study of cytomegalovirus exposure and HLA in healthy donors. Overall study: A subsequent analysis stated that the 95 to 150 validation repertoires were run on the same platform as the roughly 620 first-cohort repertoires.

Findings and caveats of the study: As confirmed in vitro, three CMV-associated chains were specific for CMV antigens. Altogether, some 160 TCR beta chains were recorded as cytomegalovirus-associated.

The table came from immunoSEQ multiplex PCR; TCRdb's copy has only in-frame clones and leaves some out. The repertoire holds some 69,000 clones, with more than 95% as singletons. CDR1 and CDR2 from the germline V gene are ENHRY and SYGVKD. The CDR3 runs to 12 residues. V was clipped by 0 bases and J by 8 bases, with 7 bases between them. In the case of this clone: Antigen: not known.

The V call is TRBV10-3, the J call TRBJ1-2; D unresolved. The clonotype was recovered from a man younger than 35 in good health and CMV-seronegative. Sample: PBMCs. The CDR3: CAISESGGGYTF. The CDR3 DNA follows: TGTGCCATCAGTGAGTCGGGAGGAGGCTACACCTTC.